The entry that follows covers one T cell receptor (beta chain) sequence. The data were obtained in a study of blood T cell repertoires in COVID-19. Study as a whole: Both acute and convalescent COVID-19 samples were obtained from the United States, Italy and Spain. PBMCs, B-cell-depleted T cells, or T cells provided the cDNA or gDNA that made up the material.

Per the original data handling: The authors estimated nucleated cell counts from reference gene primer amplification. Some clones are missing from TCRdb's copy, which holds only in-frame ones; the method was immunoSEQ multiplex PCR. That table gives V, J and clone size, and the DNA gave D and trimming. The table lists 120,000 to 150,000 clones, over 65% of them singletons. The CDR3 covers 17 residues. V lost 1 base, J lost 4 bases, and 19 bases lay in between. Germline assignment: CDR1 LGHNT and CDR2 FRNRAP. Sequencing was carried out using peripheral blood. The sequence came from a man aged 50-59 years with acute or convalescent COVID-19. The chain recombines TRBV12-5 with TRBJ1-2, with D possibly matching TRBD1 (6 bases). CDR3 sequence reads: CASGLALDSNNRYGYTF. CDR3 coding DNA: TGTGCTAGTGGTTTGGCCTTGGACAGTAACAATCGCTATGGCTACACCTTC.